The rows below give T cell receptor beta chains drawn from one sample of a study of blood T cell repertoires in COVID-19. Clones were sequenced by immunoSEQ multiplex PCR, and TCRdb holds only the in-frame ones, with some missing. The table has hundreds of thousands of clones, just over 85% seen once. The sequencing sample was made of peripheral blood. These receptors were obtained from a man older than 75 with acute or convalescent COVID-19. Each CDR3 is given with its conserved first and last residue. Fields, in order: V gene, D gene, clone size, J gene, CDR3 DNA, CDR3 protein. The D gene is left open where the match is weak. The size entry is marked missing in some rows and otherwise reads once, few, many or a size class.

v_call: TRBV7-2
d_call: TRBD1
clone_size: -
j_call: TRBJ2-3
cdr3_nt: TGTGCCAGCAGCTTCATGGGACAGGGAACAGATACGCAGTATTTT
cdr3_aa: CASSFMGQGTDTQYF

v_call: TRBV24-1
d_call: TRBD1
clone_size: few
j_call: TRBJ2-7
cdr3_nt: TGTGCCACCAGTGACCAATACAGGGGTAGGTACGAGCAGTACTTC
cdr3_aa: CATSDQYRGRYEQYF

v_call: TRBV7-8
d_call: TRBD1
clone_size: -
j_call: TRBJ1-2
cdr3_nt: TGTGCCAGCAGCCTCGACAGGGAATGGAGCTACACCTTC
cdr3_aa: CASSLDREWSYTF

v_call: TRBV25-1
d_call: -
clone_size: -
j_call: TRBJ2-3
cdr3_nt: TGTGCCAGCAGTGACCCCCTTATTTATACGCAGTATTTT
cdr3_aa: CASSDPLIYTQYF

v_call: TRBV28
d_call: -
clone_size: -
j_call: TRBJ2-5
cdr3_nt: TGTGCCAGCAGCTACCAAGAGACCCAGTACTTC
cdr3_aa: CASSYQETQYF

v_call: TRBV6-6
d_call: -
clone_size: -
j_call: TRBJ2-2
cdr3_nt: TGTGCCAGCAGTTGGTACGGACAGTCCGCCGGGGAGCTGTTTTTT
cdr3_aa: CASSWYGQSAGELFF

v_call: TRBV6-6
d_call: TRBD1
clone_size: -
j_call: TRBJ2-7
cdr3_nt: TGTGCCAGCAGTCTAAGGACAGGCTCCTACGAGCAGTACTTC
cdr3_aa: CASSLRTGSYEQYF

v_call: TRBV28
d_call: TRBD1
clone_size: -
j_call: TRBJ1-4
cdr3_nt: TGTGCCAGCAGCACGCCCGGGACAGGGAGTGAAAAACTGTTTTTT
cdr3_aa: CASSTPGTGSEKLFF

v_call: TRBV5-1
d_call: TRBD1
clone_size: -
j_call: TRBJ1-1
cdr3_nt: TGCGCCAGCAGCAAGACAGGGTCTGAAGCTTTCTTT
cdr3_aa: CASSKTGSEAFF

v_call: TRBV29-1
d_call: -
clone_size: -
j_call: TRBJ2-3
cdr3_nt: TGCAGCGGATTGCCCGGGAGCACAGATACGCAGTATTTT
cdr3_aa: CSGLPGSTDTQYF

v_call: TRBV29-1
d_call: TRBD2
clone_size: -
j_call: TRBJ2-7
cdr3_nt: TGCAGCGTTGAGGGGACTAGCGGGGGGCTCCCCAAGTACTTC
cdr3_aa: CSVEGTSGGLPKYF

v_call: TRBV6-5
d_call: -
clone_size: once
j_call: TRBJ2-2
cdr3_nt: TGTGCCAGCAGTTTACGACAGGTGAACACCGGGGAGCTGTTTTTT
cdr3_aa: CASSLRQVNTGELFF

v_call: TRBV6-2/TRBV6-3
d_call: -
clone_size: -
j_call: TRBJ1-2
cdr3_nt: TGTGCCAGCAGCCCTGGACAGATTAATGGGAATGGCTACACCTTC
cdr3_aa: CASSPGQINGNGYTF

v_call: TRBV9
d_call: -
clone_size: -
j_call: TRBJ2-7
cdr3_nt: TGTGCCAGCAGCCGTACTGGGACAAAGGGGACCTACGAGCAGTACTTC
cdr3_aa: CASSRTGTKGTYEQYF

v_call: TRBV4-1
d_call: TRBD1
clone_size: -
j_call: TRBJ1-5
cdr3_nt: TGCGCCAGCAGCCAGGGACAGGGAGCCAGTCAGCCCCAGCATTTT
cdr3_aa: CASSQGQGASQPQHF